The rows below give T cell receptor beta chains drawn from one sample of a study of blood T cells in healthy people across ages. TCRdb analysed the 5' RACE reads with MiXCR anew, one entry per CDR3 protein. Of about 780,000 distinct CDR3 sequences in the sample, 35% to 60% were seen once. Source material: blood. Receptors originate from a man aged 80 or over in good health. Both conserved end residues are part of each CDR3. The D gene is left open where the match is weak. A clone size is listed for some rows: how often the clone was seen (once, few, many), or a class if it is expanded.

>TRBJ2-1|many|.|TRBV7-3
TGTGCCAGCAGCTTAATGGTAGCGAGTAGCTCCTACAATGAGCAGTTCTTC
CASSLMVASSSYNEQFF
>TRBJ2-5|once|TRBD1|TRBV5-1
TGCGCCAGCAGCTGGGGACAGACATACAATGAGCAGTACTTC
CASSWGQTYNEQYF
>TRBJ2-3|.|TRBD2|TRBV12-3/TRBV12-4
TGTGCCAGCAGGGCTAGCGGGGAAATAAGCACAGATACGCAGTATTTT
CASRASGEISTDTQYF
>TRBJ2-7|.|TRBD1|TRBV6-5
TGTGCCAGCAGTTCTAGATCCGGGACAGCCTACGAGCAGTACTTC
CASSSRSGTAYEQYF
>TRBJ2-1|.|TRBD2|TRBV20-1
TGCAGTGCTAGAGACCGGACTAGCGGGTCCTACAATGAGCAGTTCTTC
CSARDRTSGSYNEQFF
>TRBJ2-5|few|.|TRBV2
TGTGCCAGCAGTGATTTGGCCCCGGCGGAGACCCAGTACTTC
CASSDLAPAETQYF
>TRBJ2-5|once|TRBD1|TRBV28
TGTGCCAGCAGTTCACGCCGACAGGGGAGCATCCAAGAGACCCAGTACTTC
CASSSRRQGSIQETQYF
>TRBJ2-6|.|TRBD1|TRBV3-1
TGTGCCAGCAGCCAAGGGACAGGGGCTGGGGCCAACGTCCTGACTTTC
CASSQGTGAGANVLTF
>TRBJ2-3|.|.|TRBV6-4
TGTGCCAGCAGTGAGGCCCTTAGCACAGATACGCAGTATTTT
CASSEALSTDTQYF
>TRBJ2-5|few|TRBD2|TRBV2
TGTGCCAGCTCAGAAGATAGACTAGCGGGAGGGACCCAAGAGACCCAGTACTTC
CASSEDRLAGGTQETQYF
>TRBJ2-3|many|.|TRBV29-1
TGCAGCGTTGATTTCCTGACCCCGGATACGCAGTATTTT
CSVDFLTPDTQYF
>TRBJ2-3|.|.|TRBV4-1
TGCGCCAGCAGCCTTTTAGACGGGTACACAGATACGCAGTATTTT
CASSLLDGYTDTQYF
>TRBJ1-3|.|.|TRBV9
TGTGCCAGCAAGCCGGACCCCTCTGGAAACACCATATATTTT
CASKPDPSGNTIYF
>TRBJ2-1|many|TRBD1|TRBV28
TGTGCCAGCAGCTTGCCGTGGACAGGGGTATACAATGAGCAGTTCTTC
CASSLPWTGVYNEQFF
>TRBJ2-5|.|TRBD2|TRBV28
TGTGCCACCCACCCGGGGGGAAGAGAGACCCAGTACTTC
CATHPGGRETQYF
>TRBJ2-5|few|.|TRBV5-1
TGCGCCAGCAGCTTGGACTATTCCCCAGAGACCCAGTACTTC
CASSLDYSPETQYF
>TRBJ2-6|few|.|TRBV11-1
TGTGCCTCTACTGGGTGGTCCTCTGGGGCCAACGTCCTGACTTTC
CASTGWSSGANVLTF
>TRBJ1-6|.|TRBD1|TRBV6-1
TGTGCCAGCAGTAGGAACGGACAGGCGAATTCACCCCTCCACTTT
CASSRNGQANSPLHF
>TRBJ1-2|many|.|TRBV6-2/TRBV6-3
TGTGCCAGCACTCTCGGGTATGGCTACACCTTC
CASTLGYGYTF
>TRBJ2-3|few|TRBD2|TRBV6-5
TGTGCCAGCAGGACGGGACTAGCGGCAGATACGCAGTATTTT
CASRTGLAADTQYF
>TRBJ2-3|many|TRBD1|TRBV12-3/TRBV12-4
TGTGCCAGCGAAAACAGGGGGCGGACAGATACGCAGTATTTT
CASENRGRTDTQYF
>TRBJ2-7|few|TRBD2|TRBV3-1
TGTGCCAGCAGCCAAGAAGAGACTAGCGGGAGACCAATGACTTCTATGGGCGAGCAGTACTTC
CASSQEETSGRPMTSMGEQYF
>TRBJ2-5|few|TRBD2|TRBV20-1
TGCAGTGCTAGATCCCGACTAGCGGGAGACTCCCAAGAGACCCAGTACTTC
CSARSRLAGDSQETQYF
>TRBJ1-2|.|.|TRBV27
TGTGCCAGCAGCCCAGGAGTTGGCTATGGCTACACCTTC
CASSPGVGYGYTF
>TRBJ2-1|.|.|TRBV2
TGTGCCAGCAAGCCTGGTATCGATGAGCAGTTCTTC
CASKPGIDEQFF
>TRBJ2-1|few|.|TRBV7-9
TGTGCCAGCAGCCCTCGAGGGACGATCCTCAATGAGCAGTTCTTC
CASSPRGTILNEQFF
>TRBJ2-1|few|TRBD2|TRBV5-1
TGCGCCAGCAGCTTGAATCTAGCGGGAGGGCCTCGTAATGAGCAGTTCTTC
CASSLNLAGGPRNEQFF
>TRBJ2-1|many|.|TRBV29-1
TGCAGCGTTGGAGGCGGGACCTCCTACAATGAGCAGTTCTTC
CSVGGGTSYNEQFF
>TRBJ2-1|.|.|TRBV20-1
TGCAGTGCCCACCAAGGGGTTCAAGAGACCCAGTTCTTC
CSAHQGVQETQFF
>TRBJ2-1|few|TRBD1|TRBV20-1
TGCAGTGCTAGGGGACAGGGGATCAAGAATGAGCAGTTCTTC
CSARGQGIKNEQFF
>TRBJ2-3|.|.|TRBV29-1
TGCAGCGTTGTAGGTAGCACAGATACGCAGTATTTT
CSVVGSTDTQYF
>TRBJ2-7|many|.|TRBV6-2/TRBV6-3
TGTGCCAGCAGGGACGACGAACTCTACGAGCAGTACTTC
CASRDDELYEQYF
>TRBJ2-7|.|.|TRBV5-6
TGTGCCAGCAGCTTGATCACGGACCAGAAGCAGTACTTC
CASSLITDQKQYF
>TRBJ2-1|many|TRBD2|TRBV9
TGTGCCAGCAGCGGGACTAGCGGGGTCTCCTACAATGAGCAGTTCTTC
CASSGTSGVSYNEQFF
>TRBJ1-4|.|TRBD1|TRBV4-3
TGCGCCAGCAGCCAAGATACAGGGGGGAATGAAAAACTGTTTTTT
CASSQDTGGNEKLFF
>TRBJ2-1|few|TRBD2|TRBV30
TGTGCCTGGGTTCGACTAGCTGAGCAGTTCTTC
CAWVRLAEQFF
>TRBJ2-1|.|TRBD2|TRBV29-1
TGCAGCGTTATAAAGGGACTAGCGAACAATGAGCAGTTCTTC
CSVIKGLANNEQFF
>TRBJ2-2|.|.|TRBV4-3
TGCGCCAGCAGCCAAGAACCCGGGAGAAGCACCGGGGAGCTGTTTTTT
CASSQEPGRSTGELFF
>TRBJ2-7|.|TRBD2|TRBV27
TGTGCCAGCAGTTTCGGGACTAGCGGGAGGGCCGAGGGGGAGCAGTACTTC
CASSFGTSGRAEGEQYF
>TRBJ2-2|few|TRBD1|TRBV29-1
TGCAGCGTACGGACAGGAGGAGACGGGGAGCTGTTTTTT
CSVRTGGDGELFF